The 17 T cell receptor beta chains given below trace back to one sample, sequenced in a study of T-cell memory formation after mild COVID-19. One entry per CDR3 protein results from TCRdb running MiXCR on the 5' RACE reads. The sample carries fewer than 550,000 distinct CDR3 sequences, over 15% recorded once. Sequenced material: PBMCs or a T cell subset sorted from them (not recorded which). These receptors all come from an adult woman who had mild COVID-19 (a few samples of this study predate the infection). Cell type and time point are not known.

This chain links TRBV15 with TRBJ2-4, with D possibly called TRBD1 or TRBD2 (6 bases each). Trimming cost V 0 bases and J 8 bases, with 14 bases left between them. Germline values: CDR1 LNHNV, CDR2 YYDKDF (reference sequence). The CDR3 has 15 amino acids. DNA of the CDR3: TGTGCCACCAGCAGAGATCGTGGAGGGGGGCACATTCAGTACTTC. This sequence encodes CATSRDRGGGHIQYF.

The chain links TRBV7-8 to TRBJ1-5; 10 bases fit TRBD1. The germline gives CDR1 SGHVS, CDR2 FQNEAQ. The ends lost 5 bases at V and 9 bases at J; junction bases unmatched: 13. The CDR3 consists of 16 residues. The CDR3 spells CASSEGATGGSRPQHF. The CDR3 region has the DNA TGTGCCAGCAGCGAGGGCGCGACAGGGGGCTCTAGGCCCCAGCATTTT.

In this sample, this clonotype turned up a few times. The chain links TRBV12-3 or TRBV12-4 to TRBJ2-1, with D perhaps being TRBD1 or TRBD2 (7 bases each). V was clipped by 7 bases and J by 3 bases, with 16 bases between them. This CDR3 has 15 amino acids. The CDR3 nucleotides read TGTGCCAGCAACCAGGGGGGGACGGTCTACAATGAGCAGTTCTTC. Amino acids: CASNQGGTVYNEQFF.

This clonotype was observed many times. J is TRBJ1-5 and V is TRBV27; D remains unclear. This CDR3 spans 13 amino acids. Germline CDR1 is MNHEY and CDR2 is SMNVEV (reference sequence). V lost 6 bases and J lost 7, with 13 bases in between. The CDR3 DNA sequence: TGTGCCAGCAGCCGGAACTGGGAGCAGCCCCAGCATTTT. Encoded protein: CASSRNWEQPQHF.

The rearrangement joins TRBV6-5 to TRBJ2-7; TRBD1 matches 7 bases. The CDR3 length is 16 residues. CDR1 is MNHEY, CDR2 SVGAGI, per germline. The V and J ends lost 5 bases and 4 bases, in that order; junction bases with no gene match: 14. The CDR3 DNA follows: TGTGCCAGCAGTCGTCGAGGGGGCGCACAGCCTTACGAGCAGTACTTC. Translation: CASSRRGGAQPYEQYF.

The V call is TRBV5-1, the J call TRBJ1-1; D uncertain. The CDR3 runs to 13 residues. Between the trimmed V and J ends, which lost 4 bases and 5 bases, there was a span of 12 bases. Germline V lookup: CDR1 SGHRS, CDR2 YFSETQ. CDR3 residues: CASSPDVGTEAFF. DNA for the CDR3: TGCGCCAGCAGCCCTGACGTGGGGACTGAAGCTTTCTTT.

This clonotype occurred many times. This chain uses TRBV12-3 or TRBV12-4 with TRBJ1-6; possibly TRBD1 for D (6 bases). Trimming took 6 bases from V and 4 from J, leaving 10 bases between them. The CDR3 has 14 amino acids. The DNA of the CDR3 is TGTGCCAGCAGCGGCGGACAGTATAATTCACCCCTCCACTTT. Amino acid sequence: CASSGGQYNSPLHF.

The rearrangement links TRBV4-2 to TRBJ2-1; unclear D gene. Trimming stripped 0 bases from V and 9 bases from J, with 9 bases between. This CDR3 has 13 amino acids. Germline CDR1 and CDR2: LGHNA and YNFKEQ. DNA of the CDR3: TGTGCCAGCAGCCAAGATATGGGAAGTGAGCAGTTCTTC. It is translated as CASSQDMGSEQFF.

This sequence joins TRBV24-1 and TRBJ2-7; no clear D. Germline V gene lookup returns CDR1 KGHDR and CDR2 SFDVKD. This CDR3 is 15 amino acids long. V shed 2 bases and J shed 3 bases, with 13 bases lying between them. The CDR3 sequence: CATSDSGHSFYEQYF. DNA for the CDR3: TGTGCCACCAGTGATTCTGGGCATTCCTTCTACGAGCAGTACTTC.

In its sample, this clonotype was seen a few times. V usage is TRBV7-2 and J usage is TRBJ2-1; either TRBD1 or TRBD2 may supply D (6 bases each). V shed 2 bases and J shed 3 bases, with 14 bases lying between them. The CDR3 sequence is 16 residues long. The germline CDR1 and CDR2 sequences are SGHTA and FQGNSA. CDR3 coding DNA: TGTGCCAGCAGCTTAAAGGGCGGAGGGGGCTACAATGAGCAGTTCTTC. This gives the protein CASSLKGGGGYNEQFF.

This chain connects TRBV10-3 to TRBJ1-3; D ambiguous. With 10 bases removed from V and 0 bases from J, the gap between germline ends came to 13 bases. CDR1 ENHRY and CDR2 SYGVKD come from the germline V gene. This CDR3 spans 14 amino acids. CDR3 sequence: CATGPLLSGNTIYF. The CDR3 bases are TGTGCCACTGGACCCCTCCTCTCTGGAAACACCATATATTTT.

Only a few counts were recorded for this clonotype. The rearrangement joins TRBV2 to TRBJ1-6; D call uncertain. Trimming left V 4 bases short and J 0 bases short, with 10 bases between. CDR1 and CDR2 (germline): SNHLY, FYNNEI. The CDR3 is 16 residues long. In DNA, the CDR3 is TGTGCCAGCAGTGGGTACCGTTTCTCCTATAATTCACCCCTCCACTTT. Amino acid sequence: CASSGYRFSYNSPLHF. Looking up the rest from reference TRBV2 and TRBJ1-6 gives the full variable domain: EPEVTQTPSHQVTQMGQEVILRCVPISNHLYFYWYRQILGQKVEFLVSFYNNEISEKSEIFDDQFSVERPDGSNFTLKIRSTKLEDSAMYFCASSGYRFSYNSPLHFGNGTRLTVT.

J is TRBJ1-1 and V is TRBV7-2; D not resolved. Germline-derived CDR1 and CDR2 are SGHTA and FQGNSA. The CDR3 extends over 14 amino acids. V lost 1 base, J lost 1 base, and 7 bases lay in between. The CDR3 is CASSLEQRNTEAFF. The CDR3 DNA reads as TGTGCCAGCAGCTTAGAACAGCGGAACACTGAAGCTTTCTTT.

This clonotype was counted only a few times. This CDR3 is CASSPPKGGNTEAFF. In DNA form, the CDR3 reads TGTGCCAGCTCACCACCGAAGGGGGGGAACACTGAAGCTTTCTTT. This chain joins TRBV18 and TRBJ1-1; D might be TRBD1 (6 bases). In germline, CDR1 is KGHSH, CDR2 LQKENI. This CDR3 has 15 residues. V was pared by 0 bases and J by 1 base, with 9 bases between.

This clonotype appeared a few times. V and J are TRBV24-1 and TRBJ2-3; 8 nucleotides agree with TRBD2. This CDR3 is 17 amino acids long. Germline CDR1 and CDR2: KGHDR and SFDVKD. Trimming removed 4 bases from V and 3 bases from J; junction bases left unmatched: 11. The CDR3 sequence is CATSETGLAVRTDTQYF. The CDR3 DNA is TGTGCCACCAGTGAGACTGGACTAGCTGTTAGGACAGATACGCAGTATTTT.

The chain couples TRBV4-1 to TRBJ2-4; D not certain. Trimming left V 4 bases short and J 0 bases short, with 10 bases between. Germline CDR1 MGHRA, CDR2 YSYEKL. The CDR3 totals 15 residues. CDR3 bases: TGCGCCAGCAGCCCCCCCGGTGAAGCCAAAAACATTCAGTACTTC. This sequence encodes CASSPPGEAKNIQYF.

This sequence joins TRBV6-2 or TRBV6-3 and TRBJ2-1; TRBD2 aligns across 8 bases. The ends lost 0 bases at V and 3 bases at J; junction bases unmatched: 13. Germline assignment: CDR1 MNHEY and CDR2 SVGEGT. This CDR3 has 19 amino acids. CDR3 in amino acids: CASSYSSPRGSGNYNEQFF. CDR3 sequence (DNA): TGTGCCAGCAGTTACTCGAGCCCCCGGGGTAGCGGGAACTACAATGAGCAGTTCTTC.